This T cell receptor (beta chain) was found in a study of T-cell reconstitution after alpha-beta-depleted transplantation in children. Researchers prepared the TCRbeta library using unique molecular identifiers, the study reports. TCRdb reanalysed the PCR reads using MiXCR and keeps one entry per CDR3 protein. The sample includes about 310,000 distinct CDR3 sequences, 23% seen only once; the top ten take roughly 11%. This clonotype was counted between two and nine times. What it recognizes is unknown. General observations from the study: It was reported that alpha-beta T cells came from several hundred expanded graft clones (about two months after transplant). Recipient T cells and thymic progenitors that survived gave rise to the high TCRbeta diversity observed at day 60 in some patients.

CDR3 length: 15 residues. V lost 4 bases, J lost 0 bases, and 2 bases stayed unmatched. CDR1 and CDR2 from the germline V gene are SGHRS and YFSETQ. Material: PBMCs, mostly from graft donor cells, obtained 180 days after TCRalphabeta/CD19-depleted stem cell transplant. The clonotype was recovered from a male patient younger than 18 who had a stem cell transplant for acute lymphoblastic leukemia, so the T cells may come from the graft donor. This chain links TRBV5-1 with TRBJ2-1; 9 bases are a match to TRBD2. CDR3 coding DNA: TGCGCCAGCAGCCCAGCGGGAGGCTCCTACAATGAGCAGTTCTTC. It is translated as CASSPAGGSYNEQFF.